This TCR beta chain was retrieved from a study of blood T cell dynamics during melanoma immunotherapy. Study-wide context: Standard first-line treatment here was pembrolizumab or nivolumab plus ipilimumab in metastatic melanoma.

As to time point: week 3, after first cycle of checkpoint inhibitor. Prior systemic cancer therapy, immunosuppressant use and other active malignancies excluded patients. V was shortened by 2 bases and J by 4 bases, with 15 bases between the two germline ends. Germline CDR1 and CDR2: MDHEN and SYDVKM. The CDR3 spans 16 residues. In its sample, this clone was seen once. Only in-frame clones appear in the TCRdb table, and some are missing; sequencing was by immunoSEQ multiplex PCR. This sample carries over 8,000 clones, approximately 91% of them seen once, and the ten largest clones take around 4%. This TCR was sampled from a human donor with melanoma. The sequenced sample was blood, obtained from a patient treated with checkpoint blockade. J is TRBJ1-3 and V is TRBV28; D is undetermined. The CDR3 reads CASSLIPRQRGNTIYF. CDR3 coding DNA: TGTGCCAGCAGTTTAATTCCCAGGCAGAGGGGAAACACCATATATTTT.